Below are 14 T cell receptor beta chains sequenced from a single sample in a study of shared clonotypes between healthy human individuals. Generated by immunoSEQ multiplex PCR, the TCRdb table keeps only in-frame clones and is missing some. The sample yields about 110,000 clones, approximately 70% seen once. The sample was memory CD8+ T cells sorted from blood. The sample's subset: CD45RO+ cells pooled with CCR7-negative TemRA cells. The receptors stem from a woman aged 25 to 45 in good health.

This clone is medium-sized within its sample. V and J are TRBV27 and TRBJ2-7; D is possibly TRBD1 (5 bases). The length of the CDR3 is 14 residues. Per germline, CDR1 MNHEY and CDR2 SMNVEV (reference sequence). The V end lost 5 bases, the J end lost 6 bases, and 17 bases lay between the germline ends. The CDR3 loop is CASSPREGFGEQYF. The CDR3 nucleotides read TGTGCCAGCAGTCCCAGGGAAGGTTTCGGCGAGCAGTACTTC.

This clone has only a few counts. This chain joins TRBV2 and TRBJ2-7, with D hard to call. Trimming shortened V by 3 bases and J by 3 bases, and 12 bases separated the two germline ends. The length of the CDR3 is 14 residues. Germline values: CDR1 SNHLY, CDR2 FYNNEI. In DNA form, the CDR3 reads TGTGCCAGCAGTGAGGACGAGAGCGACTACGAGCAGTACTTC. Encoded protein: CASSEDESDYEQYF.

CDR3 coding DNA: TGTGCCAGCAGTCATAGCGGGAGGGCCCCCTACGAGCAGTACTTC. It encodes CASSHSGRAPYEQYF. The J gene is TRBJ2-7, the V gene TRBV6-6, with 11 bases matching TRBD2. The germline V gene encodes CDR1 MNHNY and CDR2 SVGAGI (reference sequence). Trimming took 5 bases from V and 2 from J; bases not matched to a gene: 5. This CDR3 is 15 amino acids long.

This clone was seen a few times. The V call is TRBV21-1, the J call TRBJ1-5; the table assigns TRBD1, which was not confirmed against the DNA. TRBV21-1 is shown as a pseudogene. This CDR3 contains 18 residues. Here the CDR3 DNA reads TGTGCCAGCAGCAAAGGGAGCGGACAGGGGCGAAGCAATCAGCCCCAGCATTTT. Residues: CASSKGSGQGRSNQPQHF.

This rearrangement joins TRBV30 to TRBJ2-1; D unresolved. The V and J ends lost 7 bases and 6 bases respectively, with 19 bases between them. This CDR3 contains 14 residues. CDR1 GTSNPN and CDR2 SVGIG come from the germline V gene (reference sequence). CDR3: CASRLDPGINEQFF. Written as DNA, the CDR3 is TGTGCCTCCCGCCTTGACCCCGGTATCAATGAGCAGTTCTTC. The full variable domain, in which reference TRBV30 and TRBJ2-1 provide the parts outside the CDR3, is SQTIHQWPATLVQPVGSPLSLECTVEGTSNPNLYWYRQAAGRGLQLLFYSVGIGQISSEVPQNLSASRPQDRQFILSSKKLLLSDSGFYLCASRLDPGINEQFFGPGTRLTVL.

This clone appeared a single time. The chain carries TRBV5-1 and TRBJ2-7; D gene uncertain. V lost 3 bases and J 3 bases, leaving 31 bases between the germline ends. Germline assignment: CDR1 SGHRS and CDR2 YFSETQ. The CDR3 has 20 residues. CDR3 DNA sequence: TGCGCCAGCAGCTCCTTTACATCGGGCCTGACGGCGAAGGTCGACTACGAGCAGTACTTC. It translates to CASSSFTSGLTAKVDYEQYF.

The chain couples TRBV2 to TRBJ1-4; D remains ambiguous. This CDR3 is built from 14 residues. With 7 bases removed from V and 0 bases from J, the gap between germline ends came to 9 bases. Germline-derived CDR1 and CDR2 are SNHLY and FYNNEI. The CDR3 nucleotides read TGTGCCAGCAACGAAGTTTCAACTAATGAAAAACTGTTTTTT. This sequence encodes CASNEVSTNEKLFF. The full variable domain, rest sourced from reference TRBV2 and TRBJ1-4, is EPEVTQTPSHQVTQMGQEVILRCVPISNHLYFYWYRQILGQKVEFLVSFYNNEISEKSEIFDDQFSVERPDGSNFTLKIRSTKLEDSAMYFCASNEVSTNEKLFFGSGTQLSVL.

V gene TRBV19 combines with J gene TRBJ2-5, with D perhaps being TRBD1 or TRBD2 (6 bases each). The CDR3 consists of 15 residues. Germline-derived CDR1 and CDR2 are LNHDA and SQIVND (reference sequence). The V end was cut by 5 bases, the J end by 5 bases, with 18 bases between. The chain's CDR3 is CASSLWTGAGETQYF. CDR3 in DNA: TGTGCCAGTAGTCTCTGGACGGGGGCCGGGGAGACCCAGTACTTC.

J is TRBJ1-5 and V is TRBV6-1; the match to TRBD1 covers 11 bases. Trimming at V came to 2 bases and at J to 6 bases, leaving 3 bases not matched to a gene. The CDR3 covers 15 residues. Germline V gives CDR1 MNHNS, CDR2 SASEGT. The CDR3 reads CASSETGTGGQPQHF. CDR3 nucleotide sequence: TGTGCCAGCAGTGAAACCGGGACAGGGGGTCAGCCCCAGCATTTT.

The chain recombines TRBV7-8 with TRBJ1-2, with D maybe TRBD1 (5 bases). Looked up from germline, CDR1 is SGHVS and CDR2 is FQNEAQ. The CDR3 consists of 15 residues. V gave up 4 bases and J gave up 8 bases, with 20 bases separating them. CDR3: CASSWFVGRTIGYTF. DNA for the CDR3: TGTGCCAGCAGCTGGTTTGTGGGGCGAACGATCGGCTACACCTTC.

This clone has at least ten counts. The chain uses TRBV6-6 and TRBJ2-7, with TRBD1 matching over 11 bases. From germline, CDR1 is MNHNY and CDR2 SVGAGI (reference sequence). CDR3 length equals 14 residues. Losses at the gene ends were 2 bases for V and 3 bases for J; bases not matched to a gene: 0. The CDR3 loop is CASSYGTGGYEQYF. The CDR3 nucleotides read TGTGCCAGCAGTTACGGGACAGGGGGCTACGAGCAGTACTTC.

The chain carries TRBV6-1 and TRBJ1-2, with D unresolved. The germline V gene encodes CDR1 MNHNS and CDR2 SASEGT. The CDR3 is 13 amino acids. V was clipped by 1 base and J by 3 bases, with 6 bases between them. The chain's CDR3 is CASSEEEHYGYTF. CDR3 nucleotides: TGTGCCAGCAGTGAAGAGGAACACTATGGCTACACCTTC.

There are many counts of this clone. J is TRBJ2-2 and V is TRBV28, with TRBD2 identical over 8 bases. V lost 8 bases and J lost 7; bases outside the gene matches: 6. The CDR3 length is 13 residues. Germline V gene lookup returns CDR1 MDHEN and CDR2 SYDVKM. CDR3 sequence: CASQGLGFGELFF. The CDR3 coding sequence is TGTGCCAGCCAGGGACTAGGTTTCGGGGAGCTGTTTTTT.

This clone was observed many times. Other DNA sequences from this sample encode an identical CDR3 as well. This chain uses TRBV14 with TRBJ1-2; D gene unclear. The V gene's germline CDR1 is SGHDN and CDR2 FVKESK. V gave up 1 base and J gave up 5 bases, with 8 bases separating them. CDR3 size: 13 residues. The CDR3 region is CASSQVGGYGYTF. The CDR3 DNA follows: TGTGCCAGCAGCCAAGTAGGCGGATATGGCTACACCTTC.